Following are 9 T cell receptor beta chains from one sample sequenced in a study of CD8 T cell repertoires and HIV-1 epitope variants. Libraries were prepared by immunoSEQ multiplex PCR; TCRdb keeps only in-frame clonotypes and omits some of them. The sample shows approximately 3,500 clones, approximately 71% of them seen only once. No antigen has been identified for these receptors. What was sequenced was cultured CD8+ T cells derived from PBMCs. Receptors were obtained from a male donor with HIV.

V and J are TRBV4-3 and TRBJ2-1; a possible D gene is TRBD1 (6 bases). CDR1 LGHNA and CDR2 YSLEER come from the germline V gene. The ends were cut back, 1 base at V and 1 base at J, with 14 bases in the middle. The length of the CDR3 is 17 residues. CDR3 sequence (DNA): TGCGCCAGCAGCCAAGGAGGCCACAGGGATTCCTACAATGAGCAGTTCTTC. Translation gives CASSQGGHRDSYNEQFF.

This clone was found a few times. The CDR3 protein is CASSLGDSGYEQYF. The CDR3 region has the DNA TGCGCCAGCAGCTTGGGGGACAGTGGCTACGAGCAGTACTTC. The chain has TRBV5-1 and TRBJ2-7, with 7 bases identical to TRBD1. CDR1 and CDR2 (germline): SGHRS, YFSETQ. This CDR3 comprises 14 residues. The ends lost 0 bases at V and 3 bases at J; junction bases unmatched: 3.

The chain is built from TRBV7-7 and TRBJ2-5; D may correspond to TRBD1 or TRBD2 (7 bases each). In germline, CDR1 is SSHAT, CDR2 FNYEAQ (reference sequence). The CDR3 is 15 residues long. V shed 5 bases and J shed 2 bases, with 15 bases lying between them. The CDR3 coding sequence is TGTGCCAGCAGCCAGGGGGGGGCTGTACAAGAGACCCAGTACTTC. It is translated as CASSQGGAVQETQYF.

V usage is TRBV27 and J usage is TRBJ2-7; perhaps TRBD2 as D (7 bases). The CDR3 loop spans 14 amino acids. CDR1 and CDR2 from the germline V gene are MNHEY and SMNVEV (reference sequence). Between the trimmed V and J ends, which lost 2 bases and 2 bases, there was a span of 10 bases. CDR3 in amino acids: CASSLGGATYEQYF. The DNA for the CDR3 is TGTGCCAGCAGTTTAGGGGGGGCTACCTACGAGCAGTACTTC.

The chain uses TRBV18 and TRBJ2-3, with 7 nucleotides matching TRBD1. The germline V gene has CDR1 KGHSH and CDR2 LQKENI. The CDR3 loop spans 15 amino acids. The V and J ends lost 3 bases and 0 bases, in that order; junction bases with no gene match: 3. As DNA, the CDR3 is TGTGCCAGCTCACCCCGACAGGGAAGCACAGATACGCAGTATTTT. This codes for CASSPRQGSTDTQYF. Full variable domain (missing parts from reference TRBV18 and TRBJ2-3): NAGVMQNPRHLVRRRGQEARLRCSPMKGHSHVYWYRQLPEEGLKFMVYLQKENIIDESGMPKERFSAEFPKEGPSILRIQQVVRGDSAAYFCASSPRQGSTDTQYFGPGTRLTVL.

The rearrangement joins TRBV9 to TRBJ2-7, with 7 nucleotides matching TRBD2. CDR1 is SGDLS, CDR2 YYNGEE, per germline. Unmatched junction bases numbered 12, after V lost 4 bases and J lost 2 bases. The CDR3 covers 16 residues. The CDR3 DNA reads TGTGCCAGCAGCCCTTCTAGCGGCCGAGGAGCCTACGAGCAGTACTTC. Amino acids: CASSPSSGRGAYEQYF.

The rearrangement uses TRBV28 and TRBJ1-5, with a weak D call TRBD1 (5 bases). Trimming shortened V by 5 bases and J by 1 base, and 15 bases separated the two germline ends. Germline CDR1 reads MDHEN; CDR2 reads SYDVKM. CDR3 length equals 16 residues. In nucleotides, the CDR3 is TGTGCCAGCAGTGGTACATGGGGCGCGAGCAATCAGCCCCAGCATTTT. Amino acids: CASSGTWGASNQPQHF. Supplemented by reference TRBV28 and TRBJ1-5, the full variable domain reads DVKVTQSSRYLVKRTGEKVFLECVQDMDHENMFWYRQDPGLGLRLIYFSYDVKMKEKGDIPEGYSVSREKKERFSLILESASTNQTSMYLCASSGTWGASNQPQHFGDGTRLSIL.

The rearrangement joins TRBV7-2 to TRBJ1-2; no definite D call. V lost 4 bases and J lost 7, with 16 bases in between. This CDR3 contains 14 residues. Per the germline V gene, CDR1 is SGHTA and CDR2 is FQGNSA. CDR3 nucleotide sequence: TGTGCCAGCAGCTCGCCAGGAGACCTCTTTGGCTACACCTTC. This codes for CASSSPGDLFGYTF.

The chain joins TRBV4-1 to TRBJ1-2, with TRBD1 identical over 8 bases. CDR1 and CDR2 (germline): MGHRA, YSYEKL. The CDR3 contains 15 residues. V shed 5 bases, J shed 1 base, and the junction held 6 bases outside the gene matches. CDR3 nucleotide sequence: TGCGCCAGCAGCGCGGGACAGGACCTTAACTATGGCTACACCTTC. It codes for CASSAGQDLNYGYTF.